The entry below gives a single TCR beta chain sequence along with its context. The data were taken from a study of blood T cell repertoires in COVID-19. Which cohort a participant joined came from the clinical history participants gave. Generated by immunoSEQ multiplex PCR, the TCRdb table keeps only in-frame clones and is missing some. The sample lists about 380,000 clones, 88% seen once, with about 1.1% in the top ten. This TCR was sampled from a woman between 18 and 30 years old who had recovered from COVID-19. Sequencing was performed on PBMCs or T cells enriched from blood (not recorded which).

The CDR3 region has the DNA TGTGCCACCAGTGGACTAGCGGGGGGTCAAGAGACCCAGTACTTC. Translating it yields CATSGLAGGQETQYF. This chain connects TRBV24-1 to TRBJ2-5; 13 bases fit TRBD2. The CDR3 is made up of 15 amino acids. Germline V lookup: CDR1 KGHDR, CDR2 SFDVKD. V shed 5 bases, J shed 2 bases, and the junction held 1 base outside the gene matches.